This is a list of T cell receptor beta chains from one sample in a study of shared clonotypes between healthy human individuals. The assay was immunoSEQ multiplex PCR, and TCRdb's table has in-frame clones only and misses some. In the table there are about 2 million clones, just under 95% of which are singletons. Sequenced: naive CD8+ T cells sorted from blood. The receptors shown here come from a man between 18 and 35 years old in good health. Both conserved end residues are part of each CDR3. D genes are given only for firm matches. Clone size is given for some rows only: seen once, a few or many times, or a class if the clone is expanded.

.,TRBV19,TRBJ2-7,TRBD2,CASSITGGSYEQYF,TGTGCCAGTAGTATAACGGGAGGAAGCTACGAGCAGTACTTC
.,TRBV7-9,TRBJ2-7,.,CASRLTTGAYEQYF,TGTGCCAGCAGACTAACGACAGGAGCCTACGAGCAGTACTTC
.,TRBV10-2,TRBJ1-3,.,CASSESTGGSGNTIYF,TGCGCCAGCAGTGAGTCGACCGGGGGGAGTGGAAACACCATATATTTT
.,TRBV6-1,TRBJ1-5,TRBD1,CASSERTGVGNQPQHF,TGTGCCAGCAGTGAGCGGACAGGGGTTGGCAATCAGCCCCAGCATTTT
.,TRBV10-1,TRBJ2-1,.,CASSASPGALSSYNEQFF,TGCGCCAGCAGTGCGAGCCCAGGGGCTTTAAGCTCCTACAATGAGCAGTTCTTC
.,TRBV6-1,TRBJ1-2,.,CASSEVRVRGFYGYTF,TGTGCCAGCAGTGAAGTAAGAGTAAGGGGATTCTACGGCTACACCTTC
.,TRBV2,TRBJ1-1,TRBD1,CASSRSPGQGNTEAFF,TGTGCCAGCAGTCGATCCCCGGGACAGGGGAACACTGAAGCTTTCTTT
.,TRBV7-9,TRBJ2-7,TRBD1,CASSLVGQDEEQYF,TGTGCCAGCAGCTTAGTCGGACAGGACGAAGAGCAGTACTTC
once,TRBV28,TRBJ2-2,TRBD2,CASSPPGLADTGELFF,TGTGCCAGCAGTCCTCCGGGACTAGCGGATACCGGGGAGCTGTTTTTT
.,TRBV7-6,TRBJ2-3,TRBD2,CASSLAGLAGGYTDTQYF,TGTGCCAGCAGCTTAGCCGGACTAGCGGGGGGGTACACAGATACGCAGTATTTT
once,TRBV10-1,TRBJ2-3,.,CASSDGPLTDTQYF,TGCGCCAGCAGTGACGGGCCGCTCACAGATACGCAGTATTTT